The source of this TCR beta chain is a study of blood T cell repertoires in COVID-19. About the study: Samples representing acute and convalescent COVID-19 were sourced from the United States, Italy and Spain. Sources were T cells, B-cell-depleted T cells, or PBMCs; the material itself was cDNA or gDNA.

Germline-derived CDR1 and CDR2 are LGHDT and YNNKEL (reference sequence). The CDR3 has 17 amino acids. V shed 1 base and J 10 bases; nucleotides not matched to a gene: 16. Recovery among Cohort 3 donors was established by two negative PCRs, clearance, or symptom resolution. Authors' methods: The authors estimated nucleated cell counts from reference gene primer amplification. This table comes from immunoSEQ multiplex PCR, and its TCRdb copy is limited to in-frame clones, with some not included. V and J calls and clone size are those listed in that table; D and trimming were worked out from the DNA. The sample contains about 300,000 clones, approximately 85% of which appear only once.

Sequencing was carried out using PBMCs or T cells enriched from blood (not recorded which). The genes are TRBV3-1 (or the pseudogene TRBV3-2) and TRBJ2-5, with 9 nucleotides matching TRBD2. The origin of this receptor is a man younger than 40 who had recovered from COVID-19. The chain's CDR3 is CASSQVVARGGTEGQYF. The CDR3 region has the DNA TGTGCCAGCAGCCAAGTTGTTGCGCGGGGGGGCACCGAGGGCCAGTACTTC.